This TCR beta chain was identified in a study of cytomegalovirus exposure and HLA in healthy donors. The wider study: The use of the same platform for the 90 to 150 validation repertoires and the 550 to 850 first-cohort repertoires was reported by a later analysis.

Clones were sequenced by immunoSEQ multiplex PCR, and TCRdb holds only the in-frame ones, with some missing. The data hold some 250,000 clones, with 90% observed a single time. Whole-study findings and limits: Associated with cytomegalovirus, according to the listing, were 150 to 200 TCR beta chains.

Trimming took off 0 bases at V and 1 base at J, with 13 bases between the two ends. Per germline, CDR1 MGHRA and CDR2 YSYEKL. The CDR3 runs to 17 residues. Comment on this clone: Its antigen is currently unknown.

Sample: PBMCs. The TCR was taken from a woman younger than 30 in good health and CMV-seronegative. The genes are TRBV4-1 and TRBJ1-5; D remains unclear. Here the CDR3 reads CASSQEGGLGSNQPQHF. The CDR3 DNA sequence: TGCGCCAGCAGCCAAGAAGGAGGACTGGGGAGCAATCAGCCCCAGCATTTT.